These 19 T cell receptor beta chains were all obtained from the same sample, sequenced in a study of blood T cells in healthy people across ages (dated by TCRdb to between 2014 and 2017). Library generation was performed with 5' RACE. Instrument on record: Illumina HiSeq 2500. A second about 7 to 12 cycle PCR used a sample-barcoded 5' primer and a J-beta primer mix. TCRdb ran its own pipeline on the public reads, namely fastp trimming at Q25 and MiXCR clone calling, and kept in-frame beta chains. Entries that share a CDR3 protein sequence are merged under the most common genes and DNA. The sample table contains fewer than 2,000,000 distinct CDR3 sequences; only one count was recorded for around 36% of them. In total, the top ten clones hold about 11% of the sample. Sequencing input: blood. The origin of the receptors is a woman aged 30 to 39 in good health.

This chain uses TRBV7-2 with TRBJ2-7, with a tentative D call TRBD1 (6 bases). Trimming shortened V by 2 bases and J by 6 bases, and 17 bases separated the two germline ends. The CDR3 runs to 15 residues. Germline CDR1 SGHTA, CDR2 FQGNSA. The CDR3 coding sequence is TGTGCCAGCAGCTTAATACAGGGAGTGATCGGCGAGCAGTACTTC. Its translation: CASSLIQGVIGEQYF.

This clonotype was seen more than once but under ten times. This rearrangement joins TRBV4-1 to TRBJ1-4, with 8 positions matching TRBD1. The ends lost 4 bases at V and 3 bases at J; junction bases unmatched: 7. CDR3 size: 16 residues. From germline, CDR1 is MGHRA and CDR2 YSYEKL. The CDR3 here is CASSRDGQGPNEKLFF. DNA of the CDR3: TGCGCCAGCAGCCGAGACGGACAGGGCCCTAATGAAAAACTGTTTTTT.

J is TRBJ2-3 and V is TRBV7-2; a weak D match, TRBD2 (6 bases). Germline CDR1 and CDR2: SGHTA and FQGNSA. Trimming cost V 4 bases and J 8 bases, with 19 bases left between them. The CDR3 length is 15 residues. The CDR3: CASSSSATRRGTQYF. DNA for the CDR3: TGTGCCAGCAGCTCCTCTGCGACTAGACGGGGTACGCAGTATTTT.

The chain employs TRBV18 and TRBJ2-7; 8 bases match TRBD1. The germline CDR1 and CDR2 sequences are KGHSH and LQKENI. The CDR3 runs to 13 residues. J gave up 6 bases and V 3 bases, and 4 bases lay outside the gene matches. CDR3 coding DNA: TGTGCCAGCTCACCTCTGGACAGGGCCGAGCAGTACTTC. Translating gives CASSPLDRAEQYF.

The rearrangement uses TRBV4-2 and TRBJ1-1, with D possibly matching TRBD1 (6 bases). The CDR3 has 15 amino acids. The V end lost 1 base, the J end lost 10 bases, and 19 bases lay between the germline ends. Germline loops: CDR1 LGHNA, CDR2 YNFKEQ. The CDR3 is CASSQGPGEGIGAFF. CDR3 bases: TGTGCCAGCAGCCAAGGTCCAGGGGAAGGAATCGGAGCTTTCTTT.

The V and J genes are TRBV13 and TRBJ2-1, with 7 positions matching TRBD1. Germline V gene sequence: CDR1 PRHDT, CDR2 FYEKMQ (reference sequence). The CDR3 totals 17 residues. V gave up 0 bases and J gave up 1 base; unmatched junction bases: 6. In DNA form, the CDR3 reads TGTGCCAGCAGCTTAGGACAGGGGTCAGGATCCTACAATGAGCAGTTCTTC. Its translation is CASSLGQGSGSYNEQFF.

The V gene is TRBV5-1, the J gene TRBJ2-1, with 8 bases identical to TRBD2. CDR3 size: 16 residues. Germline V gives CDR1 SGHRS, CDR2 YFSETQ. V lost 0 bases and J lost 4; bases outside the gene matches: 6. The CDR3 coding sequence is TGCGCCAGCAGCTTGGAGGGACTAGTGGGATACAATGAGCAGTTCTTC. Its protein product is CASSLEGLVGYNEQFF.

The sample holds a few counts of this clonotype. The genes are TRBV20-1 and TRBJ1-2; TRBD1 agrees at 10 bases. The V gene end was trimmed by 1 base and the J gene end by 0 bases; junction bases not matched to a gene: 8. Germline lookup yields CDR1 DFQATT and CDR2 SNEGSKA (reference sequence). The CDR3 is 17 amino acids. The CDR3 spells CSARVPDRGIANYGYTF. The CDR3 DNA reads TGCAGTGCTAGAGTCCCGGACAGGGGGATAGCTAACTATGGCTACACCTTC.

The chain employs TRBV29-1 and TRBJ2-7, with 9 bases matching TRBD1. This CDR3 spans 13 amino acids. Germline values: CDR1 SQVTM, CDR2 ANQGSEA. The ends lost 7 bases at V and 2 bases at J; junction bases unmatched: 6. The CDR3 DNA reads TGCAGCGGGACAGGGGCGGGAGCCTACGAGCAGTACTTC. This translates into CSGTGAGAYEQYF.

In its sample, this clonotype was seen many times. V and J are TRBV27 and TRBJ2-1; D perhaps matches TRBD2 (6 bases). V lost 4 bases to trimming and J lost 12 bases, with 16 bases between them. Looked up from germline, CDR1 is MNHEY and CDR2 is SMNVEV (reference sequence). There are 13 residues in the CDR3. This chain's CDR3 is CASSSYRDFRQFF. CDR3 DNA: TGTGCCAGCAGTTCATACCGGGACTTTAGGCAGTTCTTC.

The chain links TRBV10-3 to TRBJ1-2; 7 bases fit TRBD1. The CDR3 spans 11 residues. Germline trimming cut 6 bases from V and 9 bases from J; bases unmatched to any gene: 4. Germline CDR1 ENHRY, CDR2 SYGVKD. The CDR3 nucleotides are TGTGCCATCAGAGGGGACAGTAGCTACACCTTC. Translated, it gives CAIRGDSSYTF.

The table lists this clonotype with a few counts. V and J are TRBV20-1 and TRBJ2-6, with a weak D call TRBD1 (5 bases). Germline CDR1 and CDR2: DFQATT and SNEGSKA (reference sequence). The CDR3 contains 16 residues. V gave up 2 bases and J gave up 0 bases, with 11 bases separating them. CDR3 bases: TGCAGTGCTAGAAGAAGAAGGGGCTCTGGGGCCAACGTCCTGACTTTC. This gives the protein CSARRRRGSGANVLTF.

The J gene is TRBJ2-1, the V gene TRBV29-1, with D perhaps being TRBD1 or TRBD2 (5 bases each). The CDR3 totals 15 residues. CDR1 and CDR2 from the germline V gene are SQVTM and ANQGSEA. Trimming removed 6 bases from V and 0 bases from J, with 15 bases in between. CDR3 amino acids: CSVSGTENSYNEQFF. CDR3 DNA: TGCAGCGTGTCCGGGACGGAGAACTCCTACAATGAGCAGTTCTTC.

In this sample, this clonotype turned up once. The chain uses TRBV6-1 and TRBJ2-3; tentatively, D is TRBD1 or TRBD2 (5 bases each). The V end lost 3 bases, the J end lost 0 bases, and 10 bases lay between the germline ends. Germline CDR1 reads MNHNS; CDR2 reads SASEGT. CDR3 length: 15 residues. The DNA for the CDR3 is TGTGCCAGCAGTGAGAGGGGCATAAGCACAGATACGCAGTATTTT. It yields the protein CASSERGISTDTQYF.

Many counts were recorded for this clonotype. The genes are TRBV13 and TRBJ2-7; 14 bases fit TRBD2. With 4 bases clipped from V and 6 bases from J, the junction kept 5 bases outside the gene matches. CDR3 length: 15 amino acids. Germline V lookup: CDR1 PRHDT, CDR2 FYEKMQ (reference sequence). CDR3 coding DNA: TGTGCCAGCAGCTCCCGGGGACTAGCGGGAGTCGAGCAGTACTTC. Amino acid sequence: CASSSRGLAGVEQYF.

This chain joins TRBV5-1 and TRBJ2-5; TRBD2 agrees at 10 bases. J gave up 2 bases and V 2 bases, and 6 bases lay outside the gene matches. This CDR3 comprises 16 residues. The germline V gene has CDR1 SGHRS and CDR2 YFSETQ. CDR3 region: CASSLGGTSEQETQYF. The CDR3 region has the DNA TGCGCCAGCAGCTTAGGCGGGACTAGCGAGCAAGAGACCCAGTACTTC.

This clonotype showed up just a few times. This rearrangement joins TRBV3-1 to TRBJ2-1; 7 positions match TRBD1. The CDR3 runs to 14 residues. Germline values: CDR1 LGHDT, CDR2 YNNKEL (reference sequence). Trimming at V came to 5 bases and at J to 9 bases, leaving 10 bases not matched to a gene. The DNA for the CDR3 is TGTGCCAGCAGCACCAACAGGGGACGTATTGAGCAGTTCTTC. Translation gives CASSTNRGRIEQFF.

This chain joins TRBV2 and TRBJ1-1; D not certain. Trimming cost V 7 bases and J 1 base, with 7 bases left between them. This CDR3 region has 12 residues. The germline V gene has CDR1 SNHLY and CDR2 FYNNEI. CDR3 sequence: CASNGENTEAFF. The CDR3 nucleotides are TGTGCCAGCAATGGAGAGAACACTGAAGCTTTCTTT.

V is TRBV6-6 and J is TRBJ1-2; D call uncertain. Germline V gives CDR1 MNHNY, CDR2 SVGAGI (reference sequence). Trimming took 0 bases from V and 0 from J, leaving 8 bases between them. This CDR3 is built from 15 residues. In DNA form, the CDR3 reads TGTGCCAGCAGTTACTCGATCAGCCCTAACTATGGCTACACCTTC. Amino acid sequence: CASSYSISPNYGYTF.